This TCR beta chain is drawn from a study of PD-1 blockade in classical Hodgkin lymphoma. The patients all showed relapse after autologous stem cell transplantation, while their brentuximab vedotin exposure varied. The repertoire was sequenced with immunoSEQ multiplex PCR; TCRdb's copy has only in-frame clones and lacks some. Among tens of thousands of clones, more than 85% were seen once, and the ten largest hold 6.5% to 8%. This CDR3 is built from 13 residues. Per germline, CDR1 MNHNS and CDR2 SASEGT. The V gene lost 1 base and the J gene lost 11 bases, with 14 bases spanning the gap. The sequence derives from a human donor with classical Hodgkin lymphoma. V and J are TRBV6-1 and TRBJ1-1, with unresolved D. The starting material was peripheral blood mononuclear cells (PBMCs), obtained at baseline. Written as DNA, the CDR3 is TGTGCCAGCAGTGAAGATTGGAGACCTGGGGCTTTCTTT. Translated: CASSEDWRPGAFF.